These 23 T cell receptor beta chains were sequenced from one sample in a study of Graves' ophthalmopathy and Graves' hyperthyroidism. The sequenced template was RNA, covering the TCR beta CDR3 region. HTBI-primed RT-PCR formed the first round, and a multiplex PCR formed the second. From the multiplex PCR reads, TCRdb called clonotypes with MiXCR, one entry per CDR3 protein. Of about 400,000 distinct CDR3 sequences listed, approximately 16% are singletons. The source material was peripheral blood. The origin of the receptors is a young woman with Graves' ophthalmopathy.

Points on this clonotype: This may arise from a read error, as a much more abundant clone is one base away. The CDR3 carries no conserved terminal phenylalanine or tryptophan, so it likely arises from a read error. V usage is TRBV6-1 and J usage is TRBJ2-2; 7 nucleotides agree with TRBD1. Looked up from germline, CDR1 is MNHNS and CDR2 is SASEGT. CDR3 size: 14 residues. V was clipped by 7 bases and J by 5 bases; unmatched bases: 7. CDR3 coding DNA: TGTGCCAGCACCCGACAGGGAGAAACCGGGGAGCTGTTTATT. Amino acids: CASTRQGETGELFI.

The table lists this clonotype with many counts. V and J are TRBV18 and TRBJ1-1, with D perhaps TRBD1 (5 bases). This CDR3 has 13 amino acids. Deletions cut 10 bases from V and 0 bases from J, with 12 bases between. Germline assignment: CDR1 KGHSH and CDR2 LQKENI. CDR3 nucleotide sequence: TGTGCCAATCGGGGGGGATTGAACACTGAAGCTTTCTTT. This sequence encodes CANRGGLNTEAFF. Full variable domain (rest looked up from reference TRBV18 and TRBJ1-1): NAGVMQNPRHLVRRRGQEARLRCSPMKGHSHVYWYRQLPEEGLKFMVYLQKENIIDESGMPKERFSAEFPKEGPSILRIQQVVRGDSAAYFCANRGGLNTEAFFGQGTRLTVV.

This clonotype showed up many times. An end of the junction differs from the germline gene, which may be a read error. V usage is TRBV2 and J usage is TRBJ2-7, with TRBD1 identical over 8 bases. The V gene's germline CDR1 is SNHLY and CDR2 FYNNEI. The CDR3 runs 16 residues. CDR3 sequence: CASREGWGTGIYEQYF. The CDR3 region has the DNA TGTGCCAGCAGGGAAGGGTGGGGGACAGGAATCTACGAGCAGTACTTC.

This clonotype was seen many times. CDR3 sequence: CASRTGVGYGYTF. CDR3 DNA sequence: TGTGCCAGCAGGACAGGGGTGGGCTATGGCTACACCTTC. The genes are TRBV28 and TRBJ1-2; 8 bases align to TRBD1. With 6 bases clipped from V and 4 bases from J, the junction kept 4 bases outside the gene matches. The CDR3 is 13 amino acids. Germline values: CDR1 MDHEN, CDR2 SYDVKM.

At least ten counts were recorded for this clonotype. The chain uses TRBV15 and TRBJ2-5; tentatively, D is TRBD2 (6 bases). This CDR3 is built from 15 residues. Germline V CDR1 and CDR2: LNHNV, YYDKDF (reference sequence). V lost 0 bases and J 7 bases, leaving 15 bases between the germline ends. CDR3 sequence: CATSRDLLAPGTQYF. CDR3 DNA: TGTGCCACCAGCAGAGATCTTCTAGCGCCGGGGACCCAGTACTTC.

This clonotype was found many times. This chain links TRBV20-1 with TRBJ1-1, with 7 bases aligning to TRBD1. Losses at the gene ends were 6 bases for V and 1 base for J; bases not matched to a gene: 14. This CDR3 region has 16 residues. CDR1 is DFQATT, CDR2 SNEGSKA, per germline (reference sequence). The CDR3 loop is CSAPPRGAGGNTEAFF. CDR3 DNA: TGCAGTGCCCCCCCTCGGGGGGCAGGGGGGAACACTGAAGCTTTCTTT.

This clonotype occurred many times. This chain uses TRBV12-3 or TRBV12-4 with TRBJ1-1; D not certain. The CDR3 spans 14 residues. V was clipped by 5 bases and J by 0 bases, with 10 bases between them. This CDR3 reads CASSPIFMNTEAFF. The DNA for the CDR3 is TGTGCCAGCAGTCCCATTTTCATGAACACTGAAGCTTTCTTT.

The CDR3 spells CASSFLWLSETQYF. DNA of the CDR3: TGTGCCAGCAGTTTTCTTTGGCTATCGGAGACCCAGTACTTC. The chain has TRBV12-3 or TRBV12-4 and TRBJ2-5; no definite D call. The CDR3 runs 14 residues. V dropped 3 bases and J dropped 5 bases, with 13 bases sitting between them.

There are many counts of this clonotype. V usage is TRBV30 and J usage is TRBJ1-2, with TRBD1 as a possible D gene (5 bases). The length of the CDR3 is 14 residues. Germline V gene sequence: CDR1 GTSNPN, CDR2 SVGIG (reference sequence). V was trimmed by 0 bases and J by 0 bases, leaving 8 bases between them. The CDR3 nucleotides are TGTGCCTGGAGTGTAGACAGTTCTAACTATGGCTACACCTTC. Residues: CAWSVDSSNYGYTF.

This clonotype has a count of ten or more. J is TRBJ2-7 and V is TRBV3-1, with D perhaps matching TRBD1 (5 bases). The germline V gene encodes CDR1 LGHDT and CDR2 YNNKEL (reference sequence). The CDR3 consists of 15 residues. With 4 bases removed from V and 5 bases from J, the gap between germline ends came to 18 bases. CDR3 in amino acids: CASSLRGGGRDEQYF. CDR3 DNA sequence: TGTGCCAGCAGCCTTCGAGGCGGCGGCAGGGACGAGCAGTACTTC.

There are many counts of this clonotype. V gene TRBV29-1 combines with J gene TRBJ1-1; D is possibly TRBD1 (5 bases). CDR1 is SQVTM and CDR2 is ANQGSEA in the germline V gene. This CDR3 comprises 12 residues. Trimming left V 7 bases short and J 1 base short, with 10 bases between. The CDR3, as DNA: TGCAGCGCGGGACGGGGGAACACTGAAGCTTTCTTT. Its translation: CSAGRGNTEAFF.

This clonotype was counted at least ten times. The chain couples TRBV7-2 to TRBJ1-2; 9 positions match TRBD1. Germline CDR1 reads SGHTA; CDR2 reads FQGNSA. V was clipped by 4 bases and J by 7 bases; unmatched bases: 10. The CDR3 loop spans 15 amino acids. The CDR3 bases are TGTGCCAGCAGCTACGGCCCGGGACAGGGCTTTGGCTACACCTTC. Translating it yields CASSYGPGQGFGYTF.

The chain employs TRBV6-2 or TRBV6-3 and TRBJ2-2; no clear D. Trimming took off 2 bases at V and 8 bases at J, with 9 bases between the two ends. Per germline, CDR1 MNHEY and CDR2 SVGEGT. The CDR3 totals 13 residues. The CDR3 coding sequence is TGTGCCAGCAGTTACGGTACTCGGGGGGAGCTGTTTTTT. It translates to CASSYGTRGELFF.

This clonotype appeared many times. The chain links TRBV29-1 to TRBJ2-7; D may correspond to TRBD1 or TRBD2 (5 bases each). The germline V gene has CDR1 SQVTM and CDR2 ANQGSEA. V dropped 7 bases and J dropped 4 bases, with 17 bases sitting between them. This CDR3 is built from 13 residues. The CDR3 spells CSAGWTSGYEQYF. Written as DNA, the CDR3 is TGCAGCGCGGGGTGGACATCGGGTTACGAGCAGTACTTC.

This clonotype has a count of ten or more. The chain has TRBV4-3 and TRBJ2-7; TRBD2 matches at 9 bases. CDR1 is LGHNA, CDR2 YSLEER, per germline. V lost 3 bases to trimming and J lost 4 bases; unmatched junction nucleotides: 7. The CDR3 consists of 15 residues. In DNA form, the CDR3 reads TGCGCCAGCAGCCATTCTTTGGGACTAGCTTACGAGCAGTACTTC. This encodes CASSHSLGLAYEQYF.

This clonotype has ten or more counts. The V call is TRBV5-1, the J call TRBJ1-6, with D hard to call. In germline, CDR1 is SGHRS, CDR2 YFSETQ. The CDR3 sequence is 14 residues long. V lost 0 bases and J lost 6, with 7 bases in between. The CDR3 sequence: CASSLAGSNSPLHF. The CDR3 DNA sequence: TGCGCCAGCAGCTTGGCAGGATCTAATTCACCCCTCCACTTT.

This clonotype was found many times. Possible read error: a much larger clone is one base away. The V and J genes are TRBV6-5 and TRBJ1-6; D remains ambiguous. Germline CDR1 is MNHEY and CDR2 is SVGAGI. This CDR3 region has 15 residues. The CDR3 spells CASSYNQALNSPPHF. CDR3 nucleotides: TGTGCCAGCAGTTACAACCAGGCCCTTAATTCACCCCCCCACTTT.

This clonotype was seen ten or more times. The gene calls are TRBV7-8 and TRBJ2-7; 14 bases are a match to TRBD2. The CDR3 has 13 amino acids. The germline V gene has CDR1 SGHVS and CDR2 FQNEAQ. V shed 3 bases and J 12 bases; nucleotides not matched to a gene: 4. The CDR3, as DNA: TGTGCCAGCAGCTTGGGACTAGCGGGAGAAAGGTACTTC. Translated: CASSLGLAGERYF.

Many counts were recorded for this clonotype. The CDR3 region is CASTGEGSGELFF. CDR3 DNA: TGTGCCAGCACCGGGGAGGGTTCCGGGGAGCTGTTTTTT. V usage is TRBV27 and J usage is TRBJ2-2, with 7 bases identical to TRBD2. V lost 7 bases to trimming and J lost 6 bases; unmatched junction nucleotides: 5. Germline V gene sequence: CDR1 MNHEY, CDR2 SMNVEV (reference sequence). This CDR3 contains 13 residues.

The V gene is TRBV30, the J gene TRBJ2-7; 7 bases are a match to TRBD1. Germline loops: CDR1 GTSNPN, CDR2 SVGIG (reference sequence). The CDR3 consists of 13 residues. J gave up 4 bases and V 2 bases, and 5 bases lay outside the gene matches. The CDR3 loop is CAWSLQGRYEQYF. CDR3 in DNA: TGTGCCTGGAGTTTACAGGGGAGATACGAGCAGTACTTC. Supplemented by reference TRBV30 and TRBJ2-7, the full variable domain reads SQTIHQWPATLVQPVGSPLSLECTVEGTSNPNLYWYRQAAGRGLQLLFYSVGIGQISSEVPQNLSASRPQDRQFILSSKKLLLSDSGFYLCAWSLQGRYEQYFGPGTRLTVT.

This clonotype was seen just once. This chain uses TRBV11-2 with TRBJ1-1; perhaps TRBD1 as D (5 bases). In germline, CDR1 is SGHAT, CDR2 FQNNGV. Trimming removed 4 bases from V and 3 bases from J, with 18 bases in between. The CDR3 has 16 amino acids. The CDR3 DNA is TGTGCCAGCAGCTCGTCCCGGCCGGGGCTCCACACTGAAGCTTTCTTT. Translated, it gives CASSSSRPGLHTEAFF.

This clonotype was counted many times. The rearrangement links TRBV2 to TRBJ2-2; perhaps TRBD1 as D (6 bases). Trimming left V 6 bases short and J 2 bases short, with 10 bases between. The CDR3 covers 14 residues. CDR1 is SNHLY and CDR2 is FYNNEI in the germline V gene. The CDR3 coding sequence is TGTGCCAGCAGCGGGACATTTAACACCGGGGAGCTGTTTTTT. Translation: CASSGTFNTGELFF. Full variable domain (outside the CDR3, taken from reference TRBV2 and TRBJ2-2): EPEVTQTPSHQVTQMGQEVILRCVPISNHLYFYWYRQILGQKVEFLVSFYNNEISEKSEIFDDQFSVERPDGSNFTLKIRSTKLEDSAMYFCASSGTFNTGELFFGEGSRLTVL.

This clonotype was seen at least ten times. The chain couples TRBV15 to TRBJ1-3; no reliable D call. The CDR3 extends over 15 amino acids. Germline V lookup: CDR1 LNHNV, CDR2 YYDKDF (reference sequence). V was shortened by 0 bases and J by 0 bases, with 6 bases between the two germline ends. The CDR3 protein is CATSRDHTSGNTIYF. The CDR3 DNA reads as TGTGCCACCAGCAGAGATCACACCTCTGGAAACACCATATATTTT.